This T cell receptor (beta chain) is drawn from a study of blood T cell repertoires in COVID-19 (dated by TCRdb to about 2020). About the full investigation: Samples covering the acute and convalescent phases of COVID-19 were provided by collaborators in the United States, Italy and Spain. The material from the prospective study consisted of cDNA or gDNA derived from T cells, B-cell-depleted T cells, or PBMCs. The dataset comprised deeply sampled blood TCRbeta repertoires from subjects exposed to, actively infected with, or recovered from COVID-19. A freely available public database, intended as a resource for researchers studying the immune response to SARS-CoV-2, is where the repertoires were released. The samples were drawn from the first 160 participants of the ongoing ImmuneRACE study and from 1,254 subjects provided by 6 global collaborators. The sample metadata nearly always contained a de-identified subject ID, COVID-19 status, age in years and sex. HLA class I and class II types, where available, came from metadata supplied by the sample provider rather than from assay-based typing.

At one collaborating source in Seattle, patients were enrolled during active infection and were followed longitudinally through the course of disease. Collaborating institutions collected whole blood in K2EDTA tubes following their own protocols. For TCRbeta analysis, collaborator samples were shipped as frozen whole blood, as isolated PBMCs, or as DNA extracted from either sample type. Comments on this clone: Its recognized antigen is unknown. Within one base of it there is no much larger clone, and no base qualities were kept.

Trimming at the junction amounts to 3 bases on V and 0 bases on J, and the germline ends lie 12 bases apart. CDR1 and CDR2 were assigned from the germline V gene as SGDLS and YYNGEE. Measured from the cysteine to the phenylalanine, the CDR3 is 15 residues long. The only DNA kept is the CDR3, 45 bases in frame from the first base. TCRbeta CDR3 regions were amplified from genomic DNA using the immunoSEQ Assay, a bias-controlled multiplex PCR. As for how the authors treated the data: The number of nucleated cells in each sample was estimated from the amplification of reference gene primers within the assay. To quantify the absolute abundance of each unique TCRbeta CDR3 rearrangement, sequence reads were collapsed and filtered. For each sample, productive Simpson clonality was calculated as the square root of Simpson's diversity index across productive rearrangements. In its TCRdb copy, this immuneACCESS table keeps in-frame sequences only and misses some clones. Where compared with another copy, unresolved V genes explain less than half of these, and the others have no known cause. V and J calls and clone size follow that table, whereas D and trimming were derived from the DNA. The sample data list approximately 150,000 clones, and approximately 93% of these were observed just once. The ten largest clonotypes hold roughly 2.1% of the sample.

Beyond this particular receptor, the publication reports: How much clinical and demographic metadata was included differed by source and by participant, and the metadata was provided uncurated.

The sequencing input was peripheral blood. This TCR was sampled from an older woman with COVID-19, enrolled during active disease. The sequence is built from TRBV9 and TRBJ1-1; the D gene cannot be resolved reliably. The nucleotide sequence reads TGTGCCAGCAGCGGGTACAGAGAAATGAACACTGAAGCTTTCTTT. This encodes CASSGYREMNTEAFF.